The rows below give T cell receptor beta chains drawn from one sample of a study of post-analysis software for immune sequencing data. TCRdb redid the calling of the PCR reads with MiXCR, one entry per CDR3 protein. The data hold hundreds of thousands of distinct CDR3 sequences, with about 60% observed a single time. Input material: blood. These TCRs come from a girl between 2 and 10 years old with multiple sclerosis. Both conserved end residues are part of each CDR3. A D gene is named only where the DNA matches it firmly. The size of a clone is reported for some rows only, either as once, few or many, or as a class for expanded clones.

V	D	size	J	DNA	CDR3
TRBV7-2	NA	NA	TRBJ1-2	TGTGCCAGCAGCTTAGGGGCAGGGTCTGGCTATGGCTACACCTTC	CASSLGAGSGYGYTF
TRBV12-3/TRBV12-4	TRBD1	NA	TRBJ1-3	TGTGCCAGCAGTTCCTGGACAGGGGGCTTTGGAAACACCATATATTTT	CASSSWTGGFGNTIYF
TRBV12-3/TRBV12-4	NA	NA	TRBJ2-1	TGTGCCAGCAGTTCCGAGGGGGGCGGATACAATGAGCAGTTCTTC	CASSSEGGGYNEQFF
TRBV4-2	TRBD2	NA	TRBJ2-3	TGTGCCAGCAGCCCTAGGGGAGCGGGGGCCCTCACAGATACGCAGTATTTT	CASSPRGAGALTDTQYF
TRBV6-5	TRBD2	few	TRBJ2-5	TGTGCCAGCAGTTACTCGGCGGGGGTGGGGGAGACCCAGTACTTC	CASSYSAGVGETQYF
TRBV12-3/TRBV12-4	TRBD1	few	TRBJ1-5	TGTGCCAGCAGTCTCAGGGGGGGACAGCAGCCCCAGCATTTT	CASSLRGGQQPQHF
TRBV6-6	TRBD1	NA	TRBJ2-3	TGTGCCAGCAGTTACTTCCGGGACAGGGCGACAGATACGCAGTATTTT	CASSYFRDRATDTQYF
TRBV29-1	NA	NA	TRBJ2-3	TGCAGCGGTCGCCAGAGGAACACAGATACGCAGTATTTT	CSGRQRNTDTQYF
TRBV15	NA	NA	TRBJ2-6	TGTGCCACCAGCAGAGACACGGCTGGGGCCAACGTCCTGACTTTC	CATSRDTAGANVLTF
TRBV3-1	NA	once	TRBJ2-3	TGTGCCAGCAGCCAGAGGGAACAGATTGTCGCAGATACGCAGTATTTT	CASSQREQIVADTQYF
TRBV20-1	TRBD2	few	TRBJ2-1	TGCAGTGCTAGTGAGCGGGGGACCTACAATGAGCAGTTCTTC	CSASERGTYNEQFF
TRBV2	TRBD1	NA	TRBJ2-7	TGTGCCAGTGGGGGACAGGGCTCCTACGAGCAGTACTTC	CASGGQGSYEQYF
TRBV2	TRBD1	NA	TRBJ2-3	TGTGCCAGCAGGACGGACAGGGACGGCACAGATACGCAGTATTTT	CASRTDRDGTDTQYF
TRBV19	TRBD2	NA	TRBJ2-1	TGTGCCAGTAGTTGGCGGACTAGCGTCAATGAGCAGTTCTTC	CASSWRTSVNEQFF
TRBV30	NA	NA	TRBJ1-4	TGCGCGGGGAGGGTTGGTGAAAAACTGTTTTTT	CAGRVGEKLFF
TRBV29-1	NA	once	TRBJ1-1	TGCAGCGTTGTGTGGACAGTAACCTTGAACACTGAAGCTTTCTTT	CSVVWTVTLNTEAFF
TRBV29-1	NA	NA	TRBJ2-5	TGCAGCGTTCCGGGGAGCGGGACCCAGTACTTC	CSVPGSGTQYF
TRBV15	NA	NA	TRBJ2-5	TGTGCCACCAGCACCGTAGAGACCCAGTACTTC	CATSTVETQYF
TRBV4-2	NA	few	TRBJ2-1	TGTGCCAGCAGCCATCCTGTTGGGGGAAGCTCCTACAATGAGCAGTTCTTC	CASSHPVGGSSYNEQFF
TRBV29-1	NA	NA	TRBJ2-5	TGCAGCGTTGAAGATCGGCTCAGGGGAAAGGGGTACTTC	CSVEDRLRGKGYF
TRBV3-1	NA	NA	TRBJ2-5	TGTGCCAGCAGCCAAGAGGTCCAGCAAGAGACCCAGTACTTC	CASSQEVQQETQYF
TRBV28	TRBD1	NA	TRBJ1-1	TGTGCCAGCAGTTTATCTACGGGACAGGGGGCTGGGGAGACTGAAGCTTTCTTT	CASSLSTGQGAGETEAFF
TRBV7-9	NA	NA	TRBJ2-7	TGTGCCAGCAGCTCCGAAGGGAGTCCTAAGGAGCAGTACTTC	CASSSEGSPKEQYF
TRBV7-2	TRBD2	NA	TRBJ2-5	TGTGCCAGCAGCTTAGACGGGGGGGAGGAGACCCAGTACTTC	CASSLDGGEETQYF
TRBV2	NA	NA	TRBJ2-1	TGTGCCAGCAGTGAGAGGTTTGAGCAGTTCTTC	CASSERFEQFF
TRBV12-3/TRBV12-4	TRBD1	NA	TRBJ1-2	TGTGCCAGCAGTGCTTTCCAGGGGGATTACTATGGCTACACCTTC	CASSAFQGDYYGYTF
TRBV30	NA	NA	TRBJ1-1	TGTGCCTGGAGTGACGAGTCGAACGCTGAAGCTTTCTTT	CAWSDESNAEAFF
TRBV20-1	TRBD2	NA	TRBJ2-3	TGCAGTGCTAGAAAGGGGTCAGCGGGAGCGACAGATACGCAGTATTTT	CSARKGSAGATDTQYF
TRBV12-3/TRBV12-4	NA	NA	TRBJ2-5	TGTGCCAGCAGCCGCGTAGCGAACCCCCAAGAGACCCAGTACTTC	CASSRVANPQETQYF
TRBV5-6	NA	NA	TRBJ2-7	TGTGCCAGCAGCTTAGACAGACCCGGGGAGCAGTACTTC	CASSLDRPGEQYF
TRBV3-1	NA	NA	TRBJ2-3	TGTGCCAGCAGCCCCTGGGCAGATACGCAGTATTTT	CASSPWADTQYF
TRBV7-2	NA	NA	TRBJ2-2	TGTGCCAGCAGCCCGGACCCGTCCGGGGAGCTGTTTTTT	CASSPDPSGELFF
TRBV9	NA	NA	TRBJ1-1	TGTGCCAGCAGTCCTAGACAGAAGAACACTGAAGCTTTCTTT	CASSPRQKNTEAFF
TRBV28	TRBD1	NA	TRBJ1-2	TGTGCCAGCAGTTCGGGACAGGGGGCAATCTATGGCTACACCTTC	CASSSGQGAIYGYTF
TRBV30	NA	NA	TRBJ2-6	TGTGCCTGGAGGAGTAGGACAGAGAACCCTCCTGGGGCCAACGTCCTGACTTTC	CAWRSRTENPPGANVLTF
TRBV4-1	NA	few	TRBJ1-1	TGCGCCAGCAGCCACCCGGGGGCGAGTGAAGCTTTCTTT	CASSHPGASEAFF
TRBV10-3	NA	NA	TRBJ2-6	TGTGCCATCAGTGACATAAACGGGGCCAACGTCCTGACTTTC	CAISDINGANVLTF
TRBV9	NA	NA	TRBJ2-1	TGTGCCAGCAGCGTAGGTGTGATGGTAAATGAGCAGTTCTTC	CASSVGVMVNEQFF
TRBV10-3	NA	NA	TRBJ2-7	TGTGCCATCAGGGAGGATTCGGGTCAGCGGGAGCAGTACTTC	CAIREDSGQREQYF
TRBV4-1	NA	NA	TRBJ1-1	TGCGCCAGCAGCCAACCCTGGGGGGTGACTGAAGCTTTCTTT	CASSQPWGVTEAFF